These 21 T cell receptor beta chains originate from one sample sequenced in a study of T cell responses to AZD1222 COVID-19 vaccine. Profiled with immunoSEQ multiplex PCR; TCRdb holds only in-frame clones, not every one. The table records under 200,000 clones, around 90% of them present only once. The material was peripheral blood, obtained 28 days after the second AZD1222 dose. The receptors shown here come from an adult who received the AZD1222 COVID-19 vaccine.

J is TRBJ1-1 and V is TRBV7-2; D unclear. Trimming stripped 5 bases from V and 1 base from J, with 14 bases between. The CDR3 totals 15 residues. The germline V gene has CDR1 SGHTA and CDR2 FQGNSA. The CDR3 nucleotides are TGTGCCAGCAGCCCATCGGTTGGAAGGAACACTGAAGCTTTCTTT. Translated: CASSPSVGRNTEAFF. Looking up the rest from reference TRBV7-2 and TRBJ1-1 gives the full variable domain: GAGVSQSPSNKVTEKGKDVELRCDPISGHTALYWYRQSLGQGLEFLIYFQGNSAPDKSGLPSDRFSAERTGGSVSTLTIQRTQQEDSAVYLCASSPSVGRNTEAFFGQGTRLTVV.

The rearrangement uses TRBV6-5 and TRBJ1-3, with 7 bases matching TRBD1. This CDR3 contains 15 residues. Germline V gives CDR1 MNHEY, CDR2 SVGAGI. The junction had 7 bases not matched to a gene; V was cut back by 6 bases and J by 2 bases. The CDR3 protein is CASSRQGTPGNTIYF. CDR3 sequence (DNA): TGTGCCAGCAGCCGACAGGGTACGCCTGGAAACACCATATATTTT.

The chain is built from TRBV28 and TRBJ1-2; 7 nucleotides align to TRBD1. With V trimmed by 4 bases and J by 6 bases, 5 bases remained unmatched. Germline V gene sequence: CDR1 MDHEN, CDR2 SYDVKM. CDR3 size: 13 residues. This CDR3 reads CASSSTGPNGYTF. In DNA form, the CDR3 reads TGTGCCAGCAGTTCGACAGGGCCGAATGGCTACACCTTC.

This clone was detected only once. The J gene is TRBJ2-6, the V gene TRBV10-3; unclear D gene. With 11 bases removed from V and 4 bases from J, the gap between germline ends came to 6 bases. The germline CDR1 and CDR2 sequences are ENHRY and SYGVKD. The CDR3 is made up of 11 amino acids. The CDR3 coding sequence is TGTGCCGCACGGGGGGCCAACGTCCTGACTTTC. It is translated as CAARGANVLTF.

The chain is built from TRBV13 and TRBJ1-2, with 7 positions matching TRBD1. V lost 8 bases to trimming and J lost 5 bases; unmatched junction nucleotides: 5. Germline V gene data show CDR1 as PRHDT and CDR2 as FYEKMQ (reference sequence). The CDR3 is 12 residues long. The CDR3 nucleotides are TGTGCCAGCGCGACAGGGAGGTATGGCTACACCTTC. Encoded protein: CASATGRYGYTF. The full variable domain, in which reference TRBV13 and TRBJ1-2 provide the parts outside the CDR3, is AAGVIQSPRHLIKEKRETATLKCYPIPRHDTVYWYQQGPGQDPQFLISFYEKMQSDKGSIPDRFSAQQFSDYHSELNMSSLELGDSALYFCASATGRYGYTFGSGTRLTVV.

The gene calls are TRBV28 and TRBJ1-2, with 8 nucleotides matching TRBD1. The CDR3 has 14 amino acids. V was clipped by 5 bases and J by 5 bases; unmatched bases: 7. The germline CDR1 and CDR2 sequences are MDHEN and SYDVKM. The CDR3 protein is CASSPGDRSYGYTF. The DNA of the CDR3 is TGTGCCAGCAGTCCCGGGGACAGGTCGTATGGCTACACCTTC.

This chain joins TRBV12-3 or TRBV12-4 and TRBJ1-4; D perhaps matches TRBD1 (5 bases). V was cut by 9 bases and J by 7 bases, with 15 bases left in between. CDR3 length: 13 amino acids. The CDR3 nucleotides read TGTGCCAGTACTATGGCAGGGCCTGAAAAACTGTTTTTT. Its translation: CASTMAGPEKLFF.

This chain joins TRBV15 and TRBJ2-1; 9 bases match TRBD2. Unmatched junction bases numbered 4, after V lost 4 bases and J lost 6 bases. CDR1 is LNHNV and CDR2 is YYDKDF in the germline V gene (reference sequence). The CDR3 consists of 14 residues. The CDR3 loop is CATSKAGGVNEQFF. The DNA of the CDR3 is TGTGCCACCAGCAAAGCGGGAGGAGTCAATGAGCAGTTCTTC.

The chain joins TRBV7-9 to TRBJ1-5; D may be TRBD1 (6 bases). Per the germline V gene, CDR1 is SEHNR and CDR2 is FQNEAQ (reference sequence). The CDR3 sequence is 17 residues long. The germline V and J ends were trimmed by 5 bases and 2 bases, with 19 bases remaining between them. CDR3 region: CASSLGQPRIGNQPQHF. In nucleotides, the CDR3 is TGTGCCAGCAGCCTCGGACAGCCCCGGATCGGCAATCAGCCCCAGCATTTT.

The chain couples TRBV10-3 to TRBJ1-6; a possible D gene is TRBD1 (5 bases). This CDR3 is 14 amino acids long. V lost 2 bases and J 7 bases, leaving 9 bases between the germline ends. Germline V gene lookup returns CDR1 ENHRY and CDR2 SYGVKD. CDR3 protein: CAISEGQRNSPLHF. The CDR3 nucleotides read TGTGCCATCAGTGAGGGACAAAGGAATTCACCCCTCCACTTT.

In DNA form, the CDR3 reads TGTGCCAGCAGCTTAAATCTAGCGGCTGCAGATACGCAGTATTTT. Translating it yields CASSLNLAAADTQYF. The chain links TRBV7-3 to TRBJ2-3; 7 bases match TRBD2. V was pared by 1 base and J by 4 bases, with 5 bases of the junction left unmatched. Germline lookup yields CDR1 SGHTA and CDR2 FQGTGA. CDR3 size: 15 residues.

The chain combines TRBV6-6 with TRBJ2-7; TRBD1 matches 8 bases. The V gene end was trimmed by 7 bases and the J gene end by 4 bases; junction bases not matched to a gene: 15. From germline, CDR1 is MNHNY and CDR2 SVGAGI (reference sequence). The CDR3 is 16 residues long. CDR3 sequence reads: CASTTRSDRAGYEQYF. The CDR3 DNA sequence: TGTGCCAGCACCACGCGGTCGGACAGGGCGGGTTACGAGCAGTACTTC.

The rearrangement uses TRBV5-4 and TRBJ2-3; maybe TRBD1 (5 bases). CDR3 length: 14 amino acids. From germline, CDR1 is SGHNT and CDR2 YYREEE (reference sequence). Between the trimmed V and J ends, which lost 4 bases and 4 bases, there was a span of 13 bases. Here the CDR3 DNA reads TGTGCCAGCAGCCCGACCTTAGGGGCAGATACGCAGTATTTT. Its translation: CASSPTLGADTQYF. The full variable domain, its missing parts supplied by reference TRBV5-4 and TRBJ2-3, is ETGVTQSPTHLIKTRGQQVTLRCSSQSGHNTVSWYQQALGQGPQFIFQYYREEENGRGNFPPRFSGLQFPNYSSELNVNALELDDSALYLCASSPTLGADTQYFGPGTRLTVL.

The chain joins TRBV18 to TRBJ1-2; D may be TRBD1 (5 bases). The CDR3 runs to 13 residues. Trimming pared 6 bases from V and 3 bases from J, leaving 11 bases between. CDR1 KGHSH and CDR2 LQKENI come from the germline V gene. The CDR3 coding sequence is TGTGCCAGCTCGCCGGGGGAGGACTATGGCTACACCTTC. Protein sequence: CASSPGEDYGYTF.

J is TRBJ1-6 and V is TRBV7-9, with D uncertain. Germline V gene sequence: CDR1 SEHNR, CDR2 FQNEAQ (reference sequence). The germline V and J ends were trimmed by 3 bases and 6 bases, with 15 bases remaining between them. The CDR3 spans 16 residues. Here the CDR3 DNA reads TGTGCCAGCAGCTTCCTATCTGGAACGATTAATTCACCCCTCCACTTT. Translated: CASSFLSGTINSPLHF.

The chain carries TRBV30 and TRBJ1-5; 8 bases match TRBD1. Looked up from germline, CDR1 is GTSNPN and CDR2 is SVGIG (reference sequence). The CDR3 runs 15 residues. Trimming took 0 bases from V and 6 from J; bases not matched to a gene: 7. For the CDR3, the DNA is TGTGCCTGGAGTGTTATGGACAGGGTTTTTCAGCCCCAGCATTTT. Amino acid sequence: CAWSVMDRVFQPQHF. Supplemented by reference TRBV30 and TRBJ1-5, the full variable domain reads SQTIHQWPATLVQPVGSPLSLECTVEGTSNPNLYWYRQAAGRGLQLLFYSVGIGQISSEVPQNLSASRPQDRQFILSSKKLLLSDSGFYLCAWSVMDRVFQPQHFGDGTRLSIL.

V usage is TRBV19 and J usage is TRBJ1-1; D is uncertain. This CDR3 has 14 residues. The V and J ends lost 7 bases and 1 base respectively, with 13 bases between them. CDR1 LNHDA and CDR2 SQIVND come from the germline V gene (reference sequence). CDR3 in amino acids: CASTGLGGNTEAFF. CDR3 coding DNA: TGTGCCAGTACAGGTCTAGGAGGGAACACTGAAGCTTTCTTT.

The chain employs TRBV19 and TRBJ2-7; D is perhaps TRBD1 or TRBD2 (5 bases each). The germline V gene has CDR1 LNHDA and CDR2 SQIVND (reference sequence). The V end lost 0 bases, the J end lost 6 bases, and 9 bases lay between the germline ends. This CDR3 is built from 13 residues. The CDR3 reads CASSIDTGTEQYF. The CDR3, as DNA: TGTGCCAGTAGTATAGATACGGGGACCGAGCAGTACTTC.

This clone occurred once. This chain links TRBV7-9 with TRBJ1-2; D is unclear. Germline V gives CDR1 SEHNR, CDR2 FQNEAQ (reference sequence). The CDR3 totals 12 residues. Trimming took 4 bases from V and 6 from J, leaving 9 bases between them. The CDR3, as DNA: TGTGCCAGCAGCTCGGAAGTCCATGGCTACACCTTC. Its translation is CASSSEVHGYTF.

This clone was seen only a few times. One junction end disagrees with the germline gene, perhaps due to a read error. The rearrangement uses TRBV7-7 and TRBJ1-6; 8 bases line up with TRBD1. This CDR3 contains 15 residues. The V gene's germline CDR1 is SSHAT and CDR2 FNYEAQ (reference sequence). Here the CDR3 DNA reads TGTGCTAGCAGCCCCCCCGGACAGGGAATGGCACCCCTCCACTTT. Protein: CASSPPGQGMAPLHF.

The chain combines TRBV19 with TRBJ2-7; D gene ambiguous. Germline loops: CDR1 LNHDA, CDR2 SQIVND (reference sequence). Trimming removed 9 bases at V and 3 bases at J, with 15 bases between. The CDR3 contains 13 residues. The CDR3 loop reads CASSDLWGYEQYF. The CDR3 DNA reads TGTGCCAGCAGCGATCTGTGGGGCTACGAGCAGTACTTC.